This T cell receptor (beta chain) is from a study of tumor and adjacent non-tumor tissue in lung cancer. The count of this clonotype is one. Relative to the germline gene, one junction end is altered; a read error may explain this. The CDR3 loop spans 16 amino acids. Germline assignment: CDR1 MNHEY and CDR2 SVGAGI. The library came from three nested PCR rounds adapted from ARM-PCR protocols. TCRdb reprocessed the multiplex PCR reads with MiXCR, giving one entry per CDR3 protein. Seen here are more than 75,000 distinct CDR3 sequences, around 70% observed once, and the top ten hold roughly 13%. No cell sorting was done before RNA was extracted from the tissue.

The source of this sequence is a woman between 65 and 79 years old with non-small cell lung cancer. Sequencing was carried out using lung tumor tissue. This chain uses TRBV6-5 with TRBJ2-5, with 7 positions matching TRBD1. The CDR3 region is CASSYSLGQGEETLYF. CDR3 DNA sequence: TGTGCCAGCAGTTACTCGCTAGGGCAGGGGGAAGAGACCCTGTACTTC.